This TCR beta chain derives from a study of STAT5B mutations in CD4+ large granular lymphocyte leukemia. Overall study findings and caveats: Main leukemic clonotypes were patient-specific, but about 25% appeared at low frequency elsewhere.

As to this clone: Its antigen is unknown.

The CDR3 runs 14 residues. Looked up from germline, CDR1 is MGHRA and CDR2 is YSYEKL. V shed 6 bases and J shed 2 bases, with 13 bases lying between them. TCRdb's table, derived via immunoSEQ multiplex PCR, lists solely in-frame clones and lacks some. The sample holds tens of thousands of clones, more than 65% seen once. The receptor was derived from a human donor in good health. The V call is TRBV4-1, the J call TRBJ2-5; tentative D call: TRBD1 (8 bases). The source material was CD4+ T cells from blood buffy coats. The CDR3 spells CASRYRGGQETQYF. The CDR3 DNA reads as TGCGCCAGCAGATACAGGGGGGGACAAGAGACCCAGTACTTC.